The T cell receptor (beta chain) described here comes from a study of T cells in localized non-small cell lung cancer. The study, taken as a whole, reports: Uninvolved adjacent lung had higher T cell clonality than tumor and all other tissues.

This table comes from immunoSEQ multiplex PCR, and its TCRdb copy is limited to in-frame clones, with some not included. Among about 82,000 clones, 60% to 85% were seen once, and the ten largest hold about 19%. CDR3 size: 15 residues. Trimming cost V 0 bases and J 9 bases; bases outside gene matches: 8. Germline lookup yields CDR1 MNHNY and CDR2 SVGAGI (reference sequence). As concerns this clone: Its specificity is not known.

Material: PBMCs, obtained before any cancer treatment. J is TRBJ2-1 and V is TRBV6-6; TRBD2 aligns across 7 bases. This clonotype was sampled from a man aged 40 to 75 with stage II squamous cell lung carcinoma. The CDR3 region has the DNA TGTGCCAGCAGTTACTCAGGGACGGGAGGAGTTGAGCAGTTCTTC. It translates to CASSYSGTGGVEQFF.